This entry features one T cell receptor (beta chain) sequence. Antigen unknown. These data originate in a study of vaccination effects on CD4 cells after COVID-19. Study details: Each culture well received over 1.5 million PBMC. These cells were then cultured in IMDM with 8.5 to 10 IU/ml IL-2 and 8.5 to 10 ug/ml peptides. Study-level points and caveats: The study had few convalescent patients and no early post-infection timepoints. Late in the post-vaccination period, infection-induced and vaccine-induced clones underwent marked clonal contraction. There was only 1 of 255 vaccine-induced clones in healthy vaccinees that cross-reacted with common cold coronaviruses.

The culture ran for about eleven days before CD4+ T cells were isolated. Produced via immunoSEQ multiplex PCR; TCRdb's table is partial and in-frame only. The table has roughly 40,000 clones, roughly two thirds seen once; the top ten hold 4.2%. From germline, CDR1 is SNHLY and CDR2 FYNNEI. CDR3 size: 15 residues. The V end lost 4 bases, the J end lost 7 bases, and 17 bases lay between the germline ends. Sequenced here: CD4+ T cells from PBMCs cultured without peptide, sampled before COVID-19 vaccination. The rearrangement uses TRBV2 and TRBJ2-1; D is perhaps TRBD2 (7 bases). The clonotype comes from a human donor who received a COVID-19 vaccine. The CDR3 DNA is TGTGCCAGCAGTGTTCTGCAAGGGAGGGGGAATGAGCAGTTCTTC. This sequence encodes CASSVLQGRGNEQFF.